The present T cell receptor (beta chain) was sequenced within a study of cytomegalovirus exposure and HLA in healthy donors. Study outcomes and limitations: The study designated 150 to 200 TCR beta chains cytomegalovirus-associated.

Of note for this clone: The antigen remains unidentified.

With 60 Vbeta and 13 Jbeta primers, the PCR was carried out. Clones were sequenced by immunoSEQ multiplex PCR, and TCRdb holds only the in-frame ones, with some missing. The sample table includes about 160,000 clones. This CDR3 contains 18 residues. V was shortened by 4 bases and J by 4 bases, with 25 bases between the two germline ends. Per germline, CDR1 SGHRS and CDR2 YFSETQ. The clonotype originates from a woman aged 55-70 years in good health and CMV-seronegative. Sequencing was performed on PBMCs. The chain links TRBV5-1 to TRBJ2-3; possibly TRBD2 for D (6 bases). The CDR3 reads CASSTRAGGSEPSDTQYF. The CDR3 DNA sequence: TGCGCCAGCAGCACCCGAGCGGGTGGATCCGAACCGTCAGATACGCAGTATTTT.